Listed below are T cell receptor beta chains from one sample, sequenced in a study of cytomegalovirus exposure and HLA in healthy donors. Sequenced by immunoSEQ multiplex PCR; TCRdb stores in-frame clones only, minus some. Its table records 80,000 or so clones. Sequenced sample: PBMCs. Source of these receptors: a man aged 50-60 years in good health and CMV-seropositive. The CDR3 runs from the conserved cysteine through the conserved F or W. The D gene is left open where the match is weak. Rows give clone size only sometimes, using once, few, many, or a class for an expanded clone.

>TRBV11-2|-|TRBD1|TRBJ2-3
CASRPTGAGTDTQYF
TGTGCCAGCCGTCCTACAGGGGCTGGGACAGATACGCAGTATTTT
>TRBV30|-|-|TRBJ2-3
CAWSAEGSTDTQYF
TGTGCCTGGAGCGCCGAGGGATCCACAGATACGCAGTATTTT
>TRBV12-5|-|-|TRBJ1-2
CASGLVPHREGYGYTF
TGTGCTAGTGGTTTGGTCCCCCACAGGGAAGGTTATGGCTACACCTTC
>TRBV19|-|TRBD2|TRBJ2-5
CASSLSGTSGSKGETQYF
TGTGCCAGTAGCCTCTCCGGGACTAGCGGGAGTAAGGGAGAGACCCAGTACTTC
>TRBV7-9|-|TRBD1|TRBJ1-1
CALSGMTGGARMNTEAFF
TGTGCCCTCAGCGGGATGACAGGGGGCGCCCGGATGAACACTGAAGCTTTCTTT
>TRBV14|-|-|TRBJ2-5
CASSQGAGSEQETQYF
TGTGCCAGCAGCCAAGGGGCGGGATCGGAGCAAGAGACCCAGTACTTC
>TRBV4-1|-|-|TRBJ1-3
CASSQGSDKGPGGNTIYF
TGCGCCAGCAGCCAAGGATCTGACAAGGGGCCCGGTGGAAACACCATATATTTT
>TRBV2|-|-|TRBJ2-5
CASSEALRRETQYF
TGTGCCAGCAGTGAAGCGCTACGAAGAGAGACCCAGTACTTC
>TRBV5-1|-|-|TRBJ2-2
CASTRDTGGRVNTGELFF
TGCGCCAGCACCCGGGACACCGGAGGTCGGGTCAACACCGGGGAGCTGTTTTTT
>TRBV6-1|-|TRBD1|TRBJ1-4
CASSDTDRALLYF
TGTGCCAGCAGTGACACCGACAGGGCCCTGCTCTATTTT
>TRBV25-1|-|-|TRBJ1-5
CASSRGPGGPQHF
TGTGCCAGCAGTAGAGGACCCGGGGGGCCCCAGCATTTT
>TRBV5-1|-|-|TRBJ1-1
CASSLSGGANTEAFF
TGCGCCAGCAGCTTGTCTGGGGGCGCGAACACTGAAGCTTTCTTT
>TRBV2|-|-|TRBJ1-2
CASTVDSDSFGYTF
TGTGCCAGCACGGTTGACAGTGATTCTTTTGGCTACACCTTC
>TRBV12-5|-|TRBD2|TRBJ2-1
CASGLGGMTSGSGEQFF
TGTGCTAGTGGTTTGGGGGGGATGACTAGCGGGAGCGGCGAGCAGTTCTTC
>TRBV19|-|-|TRBJ1-6
CASSMRHSGDSPLHF
TGTGCCAGTAGTATGCGACACTCAGGGGATTCACCCCTCCACTTT
>TRBV15|-|TRBD2|TRBJ2-5
CATQAGGPETQYF
TGTGCCACCCAAGCGGGGGGGCCGGAGACCCAGTACTTC
>TRBV19|hyperexpanded|TRBD2|TRBJ2-3
CASSKLEGLAVSTDTQYF
TGTGCCAGTAGTAAGTTGGAGGGTCTAGCGGTTAGCACAGATACGCAGTATTTT
>TRBV30|-|-|TRBJ1-1
CAWSVMGGGTEAFF
TGTGCCTGGAGTGTCATGGGGGGAGGCACTGAAGCTTTCTTT
>TRBV18|-|TRBD1|TRBJ1-2
CASAGGTDVVVYGYTF
TGTGCCAGCGCAGGTGGGACAGATGTAGTAGTCTATGGCTACACCTTC
>TRBV5-1|-|TRBD1|TRBJ2-7
CASSLLGTGVHEQYF
TGCGCCAGCAGCCTCCTCGGGACAGGGGTCCACGAGCAGTACTTC
>TRBV7-2|-|-|TRBJ1-1
CASSLGTAYGTEAFF
TGTGCCAGCAGCTTAGGGACAGCTTATGGCACTGAAGCTTTCTTT
>TRBV1|-|-|TRBJ1-5
CTSSQDRTGGGPGPQPQHF
TGCACCAGCAGCCAAGATCGAACGGGGGGCGGCCCAGGACCTCAGCCCCAGCATTTT
>TRBV5-5|-|-|TRBJ2-7
CASSWGRDNTYEQYF
TGTGCCAGCAGCTGGGGCAGGGATAATACCTACGAGCAGTACTTC
>TRBV27|-|-|TRBJ1-5
CASSLREGNQPQHF
TGTGCCAGCAGTCTCAGGGAGGGCAATCAGCCCCAGCATTTT
>TRBV5-1|-|TRBD2|TRBJ2-7
CASSPDGAGGYEQYF
TGCGCCAGCAGCCCGGATGGGGCGGGAGGCTACGAGCAGTACTTC
>TRBV5-1|-|TRBD1|TRBJ1-4
CASSLGTGYEKLFF
TGCGCCAGCAGCTTGGGGACAGGGTATGAAAAACTGTTTTTT
>TRBV25-1|-|-|TRBJ2-3
CASSESDTDTQYF
TGTGCCAGCAGTGAGAGCGACACAGATACGCAGTATTTT
>TRBV29-1|-|TRBD2|TRBJ2-3
CSVEEAGKGDTQYF
TGCAGCGTTGAAGAAGCGGGGAAAGGTGATACGCAGTATTTT
>TRBV4-1|-|TRBD2|TRBJ2-2
CASSQEVLAGNTGELFF
TGCGCCAGCAGCCAAGAAGTACTAGCGGGGAACACCGGGGAGCTGTTTTTT
>TRBV4-1|-|-|TRBJ1-1
CASSQEEWSSPEAFF
TGCGCCAGCAGCCAAGAAGAGTGGTCGTCCCCTGAAGCTTTCTTT
>TRBV5-1|-|TRBD2|TRBJ2-5
CASSSRTSGGGETQYF
TGCGCCAGCAGCTCGCGGACTAGCGGGGGGGGTGAGACCCAGTACTTC
>TRBV29-1|-|-|TRBJ1-4
CSVGVVGGTAEKLFF
TGCAGCGTTGGTGTGGTCGGGGGGACGGCAGAAAAACTGTTTTTT
>TRBV4-1|-|TRBD1|TRBJ1-2
CASSPERDRDGYTF
TGCGCCAGCAGCCCTGAACGGGACAGGGATGGCTACACCTTC
>TRBV6-5|-|TRBD2|TRBJ2-1
CASSYPTSGGDEQFF
TGTGCCAGCAGTTACCCAACAAGCGGGGGGGATGAGCAGTTCTTC
>TRBV11-2|-|-|TRBJ1-3
CASSFTVGGNTIYF
TGTGCCAGCAGCTTTACCGTCGGTGGAAACACCATATATTTT
>TRBV9|-|-|TRBJ2-5
CASSVRAVQETQYF
TGTGCCAGCAGCGTACGAGCGGTCCAAGAGACCCAGTACTTC
>TRBV30|-|TRBD1|TRBJ1-2
CAWSVILRTGGNGYTF
TGTGCCTGGAGTGTAATATTACGGACAGGGGGTAATGGCTACACCTTC
>TRBV5-6|-|-|TRBJ1-5
CASSLSGAGLNNQPQHF
TGTGCCAGCAGCTTGAGCGGGGCAGGGCTTAACAATCAGCCCCAGCATTTT
>TRBV18|-|-|TRBJ1-2
CASSPPDSNYGYTF
TGTGCCAGCTCACCGCCGGACAGTAACTATGGCTACACCTTC
>TRBV13|-|-|TRBJ2-5
CASSRRGGGETQYF
TGTGCCAGCAGCCGTCGGGGAGGGGGGGAGACCCAGTACTTC
>TRBV7-6|-|-|TRBJ2-3
CASSSSSASTDTQYF
TGTGCCAGCAGCTCCTCTAGCGCGAGCACAGATACGCAGTATTTT
>TRBV2|-|TRBD1|TRBJ1-6
CASSEAGQARSRGSPLHF
TGTGCCAGCAGTGAAGCGGGACAGGCTAGGAGTCGGGGTTCACCCCTCCACTTT
>TRBV2|-|TRBD2|TRBJ2-1
CASKWGGSYNEQFF
TGTGCCAGCAAATGGGGGGGATCCTACAATGAGCAGTTCTTC
>TRBV29-1|-|-|TRBJ2-7
CSARLGTRGYEQYF
TGCAGCGCTCGACTCGGGACACGAGGGTACGAGCAGTACTTC
>TRBV7-2|-|TRBD1|TRBJ1-6
CASSLVETGQSPLHF
TGTGCCAGCAGCTTAGTTGAGACAGGGCAATCACCCCTCCACTTT
>TRBV5-1|-|-|TRBJ1-2
CASSLAGGGLSDGYTF
TGCGCCAGCAGCTTGGCTGGGGGGGGCTTAAGTGATGGCTACACCTTC
>TRBV27|-|TRBD1|TRBJ1-2
CASSSLPEGARAYGYTF
TGTGCCAGCAGTTCCCTCCCCGAGGGGGCGCGAGCCTATGGCTACACCTTC
>TRBV19|-|-|TRBJ2-2
CASRTRIDVGELFF
TGTGCCAGTAGGACTAGAATAGACGTGGGGGAGCTGTTTTTT
>TRBV5-1|-|-|TRBJ1-2
CASSPWIGGGVYGYTF
TGCGCCAGCAGCCCCTGGATCGGGGGTGGGGTATATGGCTACACCTTC
>TRBV5-1|-|TRBD2|TRBJ2-1
CASSRGEDVNEQFF
TGCGCCAGCAGCCGGGGGGAGGATGTCAATGAGCAGTTCTTC
>TRBV11-2|-|-|TRBJ1-2
CASTSGGYGYTF
TGTGCCAGCACCTCCGGGGGGTATGGCTACACCTTC
>TRBV30|-|-|TRBJ2-1
CAWRAGQSPYNEQFF
TGTGCCTGGAGGGCGGGACAGTCCCCATACAATGAGCAGTTCTTC
>TRBV13|-|-|TRBJ2-7
CASSTRLPPRAYEQYF
TGTGCCAGCAGCACTCGACTACCGCCGCGGGCCTACGAGCAGTACTTC
>TRBV5-1|-|TRBD2|TRBJ2-1
CASSFAAGGGEQFF
TGCGCCAGCAGCTTCGCAGCGGGAGGTGGTGAGCAGTTCTTC
>TRBV5-5|-|TRBD1|TRBJ2-5
CASSLGTAQETQYF
TGTGCCAGCAGCCTCGGGACAGCTCAAGAGACCCAGTACTTC
>TRBV7-2|-|-|TRBJ1-1
CASSSGGLPNTEAFF
TGTGCCAGCAGCTCCGGTGGGCTGCCGAACACTGAAGCTTTCTTT
>TRBV6-5|-|TRBD1|TRBJ1-6
CASSLRGQVGNSPLHF
TGTGCCAGCAGTTTACGGGGACAGGTGGGAAATTCACCCCTCCACTTT
>TRBV6-4|-|TRBD2|TRBJ2-7
CASSDSRAGGMNEQYF
TGTGCCAGCAGTGACTCGAGGGCGGGAGGGATGAACGAGCAGTACTTC
>TRBV2|-|-|TRBJ1-1
CASSPRGGGTEAFF
TGTGCCAGCAGTCCTAGGGGGGGAGGCACTGAAGCTTTCTTT